These 5 T cell receptor beta chains originate from one sample sequenced in a study of T cell repertoires in aging, cancer and after chemotherapy. The template was genomic DNA from peripheral blood, not RNA. Rearranged V-D-J TRB sequences were amplified with a mixed TRB-A/B primer pool. Via MiXCR, TCRdb re-called the multiplex PCR reads, giving one row per CDR3 protein. Of more than 2,000 distinct CDR3 sequences in the sample, 25% were seen once. Sequencing was performed on blood. These receptors all come from a human donor with a solid tumor.

V is TRBV14 and J is TRBJ1-2; 7 nucleotides align to TRBD1. V shed 1 base, J shed 0 bases, and the junction held 2 bases outside the gene matches. The CDR3 totals 15 residues. The germline gives CDR1 SGHDN, CDR2 FVKESK. The CDR3: CASSQVGQPNYGYTF. The CDR3 DNA follows: TGTGCCAGCAGCCAAGTGGGACAGCCTAACTATGGCTACACCTTC.

This clonotype is labeled as medium-sized (0.01 to 0.1%). The V call is TRBV6-5, the J call TRBJ2-4; 9 bases are shared with TRBD2. The CDR3 contains 15 residues. Trimming at V came to 0 bases and at J to 6 bases, leaving 3 bases not matched to a gene. Germline V gene lookup returns CDR1 MNHEY and CDR2 SVGAGI. The CDR3 loop is CASSYSGGRGNIQYF. As DNA, the CDR3 is TGTGCCAGCAGTTACTCTGGCGGGAGGGGAAACATTCAGTACTTC.

By share of the sample, this clonotype is medium-sized (0.01 to 0.1%). V usage is TRBV27 and J usage is TRBJ2-3, with TRBD2 as a possible D gene (6 bases). Trimming took 3 bases from V and 0 from J, leaving 16 bases between them. This CDR3 contains 17 residues. Germline-derived CDR1 and CDR2 are MNHEY and SMNVEV (reference sequence). CDR3 bases: TGTGCCAGCAGTTTGGTCTATAGCGGAGGGAGCACAGATACGCAGTATTTT. It translates to CASSLVYSGGSTDTQYF.

Sample share makes this clonotype medium-sized. This chain uses TRBV19 with TRBJ2-5; D may be TRBD2 (5 bases). This CDR3 spans 13 amino acids. CDR1 is LNHDA and CDR2 is SQIVND in the germline V gene (reference sequence). The ends were cut back, 5 bases at V and 0 bases at J, with 7 bases in the middle. The CDR3 DNA follows: TGTGCCAGTAGTGAGCGGTACCAAGAGACCCAGTACTTC. Translating it yields CASSERYQETQYF.

This sequence joins TRBV14 and TRBJ1-5, with D unclear. Trimming stripped 0 bases from V and 3 bases from J, with 9 bases between. Germline V gives CDR1 SGHDN, CDR2 FVKESK. This CDR3 is built from 15 residues. The DNA for the CDR3 is TGTGCCAGCAGCCAAGAAGAGGACCACAATCAGCCCCAGCATTTT. As protein: CASSQEEDHNQPQHF.